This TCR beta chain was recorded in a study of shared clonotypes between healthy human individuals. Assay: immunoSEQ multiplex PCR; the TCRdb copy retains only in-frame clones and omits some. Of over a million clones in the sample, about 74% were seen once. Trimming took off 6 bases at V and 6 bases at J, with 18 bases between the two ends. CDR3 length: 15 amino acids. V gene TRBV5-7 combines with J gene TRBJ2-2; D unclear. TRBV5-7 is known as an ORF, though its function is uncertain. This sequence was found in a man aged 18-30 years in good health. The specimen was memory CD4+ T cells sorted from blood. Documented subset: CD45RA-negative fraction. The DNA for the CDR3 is TGTGCCAGCAACTCCAAGGGAAGAAGGTCCGGGGAGCTGTTTTTT. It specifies CASNSKGRRSGELFF.